This note documents a single T cell receptor beta chain sequence. This sample stems from a study of blood T cell repertoires in COVID-19. Some clones are missing from TCRdb's copy, which holds only in-frame ones; the method was immunoSEQ multiplex PCR. The repertoire holds approximately 240,000 clones, with approximately 83% as singletons. This CDR3 region has 16 residues. The germline V gene has CDR1 MDHEN and CDR2 SYDVKM. Trimming stripped 2 bases from V and 0 bases from J, with 13 bases between. Source material: peripheral blood. The chain employs TRBV28 and TRBJ1-1; no clear D. The TCR sequence derives from a woman younger than 45 who had recovered from COVID-19. Here the CDR3 reads CASSLMATFLNTEAFF. The CDR3 bases are TGTGCCAGCAGTTTAATGGCCACCTTCCTGAACACTGAAGCTTTCTTT.